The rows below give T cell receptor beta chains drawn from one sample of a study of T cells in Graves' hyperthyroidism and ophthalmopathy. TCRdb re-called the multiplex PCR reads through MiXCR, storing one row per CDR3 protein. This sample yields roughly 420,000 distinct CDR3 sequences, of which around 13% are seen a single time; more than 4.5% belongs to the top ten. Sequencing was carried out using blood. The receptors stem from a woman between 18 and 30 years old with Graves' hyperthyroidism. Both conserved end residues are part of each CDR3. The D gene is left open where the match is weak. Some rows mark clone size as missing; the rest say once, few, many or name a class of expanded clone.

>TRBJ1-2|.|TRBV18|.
TGTGCCAGCTCACCAATTTCCTCGGATGGCTACACCTTC
CASSPISSDGYTF
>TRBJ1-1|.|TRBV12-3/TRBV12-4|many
TGTGCCAGCAGTAAATCGACAGTAAACACTGAAGCTTTCTTT
CASSKSTVNTEAFF
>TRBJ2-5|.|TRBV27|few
TGTGCCAGCAGCCCCAACGGAGGTTGGGAGACCCAGTACTTC
CASSPNGGWETQYF
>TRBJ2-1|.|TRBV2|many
TGTGCCAGCGTCCCGGGTCACATCAATGAGCAGTTCTTC
CASVPGHINEQFF
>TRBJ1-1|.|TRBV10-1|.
TGCGCCAGCAGTGACAGACCAAACACTGAAGCTTTCTTT
CASSDRPNTEAFF
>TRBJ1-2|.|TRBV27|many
TGTGCCAGCAGTTTGGAGAGGACAGTCTATGGCTACACCTTC
CASSLERTVYGYTF
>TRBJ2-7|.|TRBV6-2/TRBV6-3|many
TGTGCCAGTGTTAAGGACAGCGGCCCAGTCGAGCAGTACTTC
CASVKDSGPVEQYF
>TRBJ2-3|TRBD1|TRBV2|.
TGTGCCAGCCGACCGGGACAGGGGACGTCTCGCACAGATACGCAGTATTTT
CASRPGQGTSRTDTQYF
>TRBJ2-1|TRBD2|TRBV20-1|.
TGCAGTGCTCCCCAACCCACTAGCGGGAATCTCAATGAGCAGTTCTTC
CSAPQPTSGNLNEQFF
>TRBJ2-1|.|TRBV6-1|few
TGTGCCAGCAGGACAGGTCCCTCCTACAATGAGCAGTTCTTC
CASRTGPSYNEQFF
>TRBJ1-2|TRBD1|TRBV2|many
TGTGCCAGCAGGGGTCGGACAGGGGATGGCTACACCTTC
CASRGRTGDGYTF
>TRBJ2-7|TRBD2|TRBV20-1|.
TGCAGTGCTAGTGTAGGTCTAGCGGCCTACGAGCAGTACTTC
CSASVGLAAYEQYF
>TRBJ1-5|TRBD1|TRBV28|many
TGTGCCACGCGTACAGGAGGACAGGGTAGCAATCAGCCCCAGCATTTT
CATRTGGQGSNQPQHF
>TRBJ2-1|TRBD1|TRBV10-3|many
TGTGCCATCAGAGGACAGGTCGACGATGAGCAGTTCTTC
CAIRGQVDDEQFF
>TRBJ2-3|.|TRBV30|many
TGTGCCTGGAGAGGAACAGGGCCCTCCACAGATACGCAGTATTTT
CAWRGTGPSTDTQYF
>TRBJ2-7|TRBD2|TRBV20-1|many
TGCAGTGCTGGACGGGGGGTCCCCTACGAGCAGTACTTC
CSAGRGVPYEQYF
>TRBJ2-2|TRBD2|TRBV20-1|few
TGCAGTGCTCGCCACCTGACTAGCGGGAGGGCCGGCACCGGGGAGCTGTTTTTT
CSARHLTSGRAGTGELFF
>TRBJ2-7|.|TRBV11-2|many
TGTGCCAGCAGCTTAGGGGGGAACGAGCAGTACTTC
CASSLGGNEQYF
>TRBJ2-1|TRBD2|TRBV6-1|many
TGTGCCAGCAAAGGGATCGGACTAGGATGGGGAAATGAGCAGTTCTTC
CASKGIGLGWGNEQFF
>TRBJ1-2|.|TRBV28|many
TGTGCCAGCTCTTGGGGGGGTTATGGCTACACCTTC
CASSWGGYGYTF
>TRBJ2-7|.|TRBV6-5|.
TGTGCCAGCAGTTACGGTGGGTCCCCCGGAGGAACCTACGAGCAGTACTTC
CASSYGGSPGGTYEQYF
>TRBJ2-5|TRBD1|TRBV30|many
TGTGCCTGGAGTGTACCGGACAGGGGAGGAGAGACCCAGTACTTC
CAWSVPDRGGETQYF
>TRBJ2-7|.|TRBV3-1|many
TGTGCCAGCAGCTGGGGGTCGGGAGACGGGTACGAGCAGTACTTC
CASSWGSGDGYEQYF
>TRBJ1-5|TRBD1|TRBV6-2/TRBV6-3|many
TGTGCCAGCAGAGCAGGACAGGCTTCCAATCAGCCCCAGCATTTT
CASRAGQASNQPQHF
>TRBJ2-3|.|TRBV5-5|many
TGTGCCAGCAGCTTGGAGCGCCAAGATACGCAGTATTTT
CASSLERQDTQYF
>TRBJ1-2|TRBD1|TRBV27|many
TGTGCCAGCAGTTTATCGGACAGGGGCTATGGCTACACCTTC
CASSLSDRGYGYTF
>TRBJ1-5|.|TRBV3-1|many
TGTGCCAGCAGCCAGGGACCCGCCGAGACCCAGCATTTT
CASSQGPAETQHF
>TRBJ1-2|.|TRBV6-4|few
TGTGCCAGCAGTGAAGGAGCCTTCTATGGCTACACCTTC
CASSEGAFYGYTF
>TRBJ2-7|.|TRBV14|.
TGTGCCAGCAGCCCCCCTTGGGGGACAAAGCCCTACGAGCAGTACTTC
CASSPPWGTKPYEQYF
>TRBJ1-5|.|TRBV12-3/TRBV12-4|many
TGTGCCAGCAGTCCACAGGGTGGTGGGAATCAGCCCCAGCATTTT
CASSPQGGGNQPQHF
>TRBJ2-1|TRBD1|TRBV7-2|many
TGTGCCAGCAGCCCAGGCATCGGGACAGCCGGATACAATGAGCAGTTCTTC
CASSPGIGTAGYNEQFF